This TCR beta chain was identified in a study of blood T cell repertoires in COVID-19. The wider study: The United States, Italy and Spain supplied acute and convalescent COVID-19 samples. PBMCs, B-cell-depleted T cells, or T cells provided the cDNA or gDNA that made up the material.

Losses at the gene ends were 2 bases for V and 5 bases for J; bases not matched to a gene: 5. CDR3 length: 14 residues. Germline values: CDR1 SGHAT, CDR2 FQNNGV. The authors' processing: Reference gene primer amplification in the assay estimated nucleated cell counts. Method: immunoSEQ multiplex PCR; TCRdb's copy keeps in-frame clones and lacks some. D and trimming come from the DNA, and the V and J calls and clone size come from that table. The data hold approximately 93,000 clones, with 74% observed a single time. The genes are TRBV11-2 and TRBJ1-1; 7 bases align to TRBD1. This clonotype was sampled from an older man with COVID-19, enrolled during active disease. Sequencing was done on a sample of peripheral blood. CDR3 amino acids: CASSLTYRGTEAFF. The CDR3 DNA follows: TGTGCCAGCAGCTTAACCTACAGGGGAACTGAAGCTTTCTTT.